Listed below are T cell receptor beta chains from one sample, sequenced in a study of cytomegalovirus exposure and HLA in healthy donors. TCRdb keeps only in-frame clones here, not all; method: immunoSEQ multiplex PCR. The data show under 35,000 clones, about 63% seen once. The specimen was PBMCs. The receptors stem from a man between 45 and 60 years old in good health and CMV-seropositive. Each CDR3 is given with its conserved first and last residue. Each record gives: V gene, J gene, clone size, D gene, CDR3 protein, CDR3 DNA. A D gene is named only where the DNA matches it firmly. Some rows mark clone size as missing; the rest say once, few, many or name a class of expanded clone.

TRBV6-5	TRBJ2-7	.	.	CASTAPGAYEQYF	TGTGCCAGCACGGCCCCAGGGGCCTACGAGCAGTACTTC
TRBV5-1	TRBJ2-5	few	.	CASSLTPGETQYF	TGCGCCAGCAGCCTGACACCGGGGGAGACCCAGTACTTC
TRBV29-1	TRBJ2-5	once	TRBD2	CSVGLAEQETQYF	TGCAGCGTTGGACTAGCGGAACAAGAGACCCAGTACTTC
TRBV2	TRBJ1-1	.	TRBD1	CASSVKAGTGNTEAFF	TGTGCCAGCAGTGTAAAAGCCGGGACAGGGAACACTGAAGCTTTCTTT
TRBV29-1	TRBJ2-1	.	.	CSVTGLLYRQFF	TGCAGCGTGACGGGACTTCTGTATCGGCAGTTCTTC
TRBV29-1	TRBJ1-2	few	.	CSVAENYGYTF	TGCAGCGTTGCCGAGAACTATGGCTACACCTTC
TRBV30	TRBJ1-2	.	.	CAWSPGNTYGYTF	TGTGCCTGGAGTCCAGGGAACACCTATGGCTACACCTTC
TRBV18	TRBJ1-1	.	.	CASSPPVRTEAFF	TGTGCCAGCTCACCACCGGTGAGGACTGAAGCTTTCTTT
TRBV6-6	TRBJ1-5	.	TRBD1	CASKNGQGNQPQHF	TGTGCCAGCAAAAATGGACAGGGGAATCAGCCCCAGCATTTT
TRBV28	TRBJ1-5	.	.	CASSLRRFNQPQHF	TGTGCCAGCAGTTTGCGGCGGTTTAATCAGCCCCAGCATTTT
TRBV6-1	TRBJ2-1	.	TRBD2	CASRTSGGGNEQFF	TGTGCCAGCAGGACTAGCGGGGGGGGCAATGAGCAGTTCTTC
TRBV25-1	TRBJ1-2	.	.	CASSEFAGIYGYTF	TGTGCCAGCAGTGAATTTGCAGGGATCTATGGCTACACCTTC
TRBV6-5	TRBJ2-7	few	.	CASSYSGSSYEQYF	TGTGCCAGCAGTTACTCGGGGAGCTCCTACGAGCAGTACTTC
TRBV25-1	TRBJ1-3	few	.	CASSRQGGNTIYF	TGTGCCAGCAGTAGGCAGGGTGGAAACACCATATATTTT
TRBV10-1	TRBJ2-2	.	TRBD2	CASRLAGVTGELFF	TGCGCCAGCAGACTAGCGGGAGTCACCGGGGAGCTGTTTTTT
TRBV4-1	TRBJ2-7	.	.	CASSQDPTGGYEQYF	TGCGCCAGCAGCCAAGATCCAACAGGCGGCTACGAGCAGTACTTC
TRBV4-1	TRBJ2-7	medium-sized	TRBD2	CASSMGGSKQYF	TGCGCCAGCTCGATGGGGGGGAGTAAGCAGTACTTC
TRBV9	TRBJ2-3	.	.	CASSATPEGTQYF	TGTGCCAGCAGCGCGACTCCCGAGGGTACGCAGTATTTT